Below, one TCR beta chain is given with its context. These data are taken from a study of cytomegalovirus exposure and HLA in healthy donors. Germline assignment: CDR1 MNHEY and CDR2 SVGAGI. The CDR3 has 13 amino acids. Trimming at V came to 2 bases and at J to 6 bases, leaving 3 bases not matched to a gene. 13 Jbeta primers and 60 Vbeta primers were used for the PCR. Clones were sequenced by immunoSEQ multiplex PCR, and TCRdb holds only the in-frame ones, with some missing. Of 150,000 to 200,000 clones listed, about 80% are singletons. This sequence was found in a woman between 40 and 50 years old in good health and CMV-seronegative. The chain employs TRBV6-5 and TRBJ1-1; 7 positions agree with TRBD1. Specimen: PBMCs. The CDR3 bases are TGTGCCAGCAGTTACAACAGGGGACCTGAAGCTTTCTTT. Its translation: CASSYNRGPEAFF.